Listed here are 5 T cell receptor beta chains from one sample, sequenced in a study of glioma-infiltrating T cells after dendritic cell vaccination. Time point here: after dendritic cell vaccination, including at tumor progression/relapse. Clones were read by immunoSEQ multiplex PCR, and TCRdb kept only the in-frame ones, dropping some. There are tens of thousands of clones in the sample; about 85% occur only once, and about 9% lies in the top ten. This sample comprised blood, obtained after dendritic cell vaccination. The receptor set was obtained from a human donor with glioblastoma.

V usage is TRBV11-3 and J usage is TRBJ1-4, with D perhaps matching TRBD1 (5 bases). Germline loops: CDR1 SGHNT, CDR2 YENEEA. This CDR3 has 14 residues. Trimming cost V 4 bases and J 5 bases, with 11 bases left between them. The CDR3: CASSSDRANEKLFF. The CDR3, as DNA: TGTGCCAGCAGCTCTGACAGAGCAAATGAAAAACTGTTTTTT.

The chain joins TRBV5-4 to TRBJ2-2, with no clear D. Trimming took off 3 bases at V and 5 bases at J, with 11 bases between the two ends. CDR1 is SGHNT, CDR2 YYREEE, per germline (reference sequence). The length of the CDR3 is 14 residues. CDR3 sequence (DNA): TGTGCCAGCAGCTCCTCCCGAGGAACCGGGGAGCTGTTTTTT. Translation: CASSSSRGTGELFF.

This chain joins TRBV5-1 and TRBJ2-3; 10 bases map to TRBD2. V trimming: 0 bases; J trimming: 6 bases; junction bases outside the gene matches: 10. The CDR3 extends over 17 amino acids. Germline V gene sequence: CDR1 SGHRS, CDR2 YFSETQ. In nucleotides, the CDR3 is TGCGCCAGCAGCTTGGGGACTAGCGGTAGGGCGGCGGATACGCAGTATTTT. It encodes CASSLGTSGRAADTQYF.

This clone was observed once. This chain links TRBV6-5 with TRBJ1-2, with D uncertain. Trimming cost V 2 bases and J 8 bases, with 12 bases left between them. The CDR3 spans 13 residues. Germline V CDR1 and CDR2: MNHEY, SVGAGI. CDR3 protein: CASSYDTRRGYTF. Here the CDR3 DNA reads TGTGCCAGCAGTTACGATACCAGGAGGGGCTACACCTTC.

This clone was detected once. The genes are TRBV7-2 and TRBJ1-3, with no clear D. Germline CDR1 SGHTA, CDR2 FQGNSA. Trimming pared 1 base from V and 0 bases from J, leaving 10 bases between. The CDR3 sequence is 16 residues long. CDR3 residues: CASSLVLALSGNTIYF. The CDR3 DNA follows: TGTGCCAGCAGCTTAGTATTAGCACTCTCTGGAAACACCATATATTTT.